Listed here are 10 T cell receptor beta chains from one sample, sequenced in a study of blood T cell repertoires in COVID-19. Libraries were prepared by immunoSEQ multiplex PCR; TCRdb keeps only in-frame clonotypes and omits some of them. Of about 400,000 clones listed, around nine tenths are singletons. Sequencing input: peripheral blood. These TCRs come from a woman aged 60-70 years with COVID-19, enrolled during active disease.

The chain couples TRBV6-5 to TRBJ2-5; D may be TRBD2 (6 bases). V was cut by 5 bases and J by 7 bases, with 8 bases left in between. The germline V gene has CDR1 MNHEY and CDR2 SVGAGI. CDR3 size: 11 residues. CDR3 DNA: TGTGCCAGCAGTACGCGGGGGACCCAGTACTTC. As protein: CASSTRGTQYF.

The chain uses TRBV28 and TRBJ2-3; 8 bases agree with TRBD2. CDR1 is MDHEN, CDR2 SYDVKM, per germline. The CDR3 spans 17 residues. With 5 bases clipped from V and 6 bases from J, the junction kept 16 bases outside the gene matches. Written as DNA, the CDR3 is TGTGCCAGCAGTCTTCGGGAGGGAGCGGGGCTCTCGGATACGCAGTATTTT. This sequence encodes CASSLREGAGLSDTQYF.

In this sample, this clone turned up a few times. The gene calls are TRBV27 and TRBJ1-5; 10 nucleotides align to TRBD1. The CDR3 extends over 16 amino acids. V was pared by 0 bases and J by 6 bases, with 5 bases of the junction left unmatched. Per germline, CDR1 MNHEY and CDR2 SMNVEV (reference sequence). The CDR3 protein is CASSLSGDRGSQPQHF. CDR3 nucleotides: TGTGCCAGCAGTTTATCGGGGGACAGGGGAAGTCAGCCCCAGCATTTT.

V usage is TRBV30 and J usage is TRBJ2-3, with D maybe TRBD1 (5 bases). The CDR3 runs to 14 residues. V gave up 5 bases and J gave up 2 bases, with 14 bases separating them. Germline lookup yields CDR1 GTSNPN and CDR2 SVGIG (reference sequence). The CDR3 DNA reads TGTGCCTGGGAGCAGGGTCCACTCACAGATACGCAGTATTTT. Residues: CAWEQGPLTDTQYF.

A single count supports this clone. The chain recombines TRBV15 with TRBJ2-3, with 14 bases aligning to TRBD2. The CDR3 length is 17 residues. The J segment lost 6 bases and the V segment lost 0 bases, leaving 5 bases of the junction unmatched. Germline-derived CDR1 and CDR2 are LNHNV and YYDKDF (reference sequence). CDR3 sequence (DNA): TGTGCCACCAGCAGAGATCGACTAGCGGGGGGGCGCGATACGCAGTATTTT. Encoded protein: CATSRDRLAGGRDTQYF.

This chain joins TRBV7-2 and TRBJ1-3, with D perhaps matching TRBD1 (5 bases). This CDR3 is built from 15 residues. Germline V gene data show CDR1 as SGHTA and CDR2 as FQGNSA. Trimming took 6 bases from V and 2 from J, leaving 14 bases between them. The CDR3 loop is CASSSDSGAGNTIYF. The CDR3, as DNA: TGTGCCAGCAGTTCCGACTCGGGGGCTGGAAACACCATATATTTT.

The chain recombines TRBV5-1 with TRBJ2-1, with 13 bases lining up with TRBD2. The CDR3 runs 18 residues. J gave up 10 bases and V 0 bases, and 13 bases lay outside the gene matches. Germline CDR1 and CDR2: SGHRS and YFSETQ. The CDR3 nucleotides read TGCGCCAGCAGCTTGGAAGCCCCTACTAGCGGGGGGGCCAGGGAGCAGTTCTTC. Protein sequence: CASSLEAPTSGGAREQFF.

The chain carries TRBV4-3 and TRBJ2-7; 13 bases are shared with TRBD2. V gave up 4 bases and J gave up 2 bases; unmatched junction bases: 2. CDR1 and CDR2 (germline): LGHNA, YSLEER. CDR3 length equals 15 residues. The DNA of the CDR3 is TGCGCCAGCAGCCCGGGGACTAGCGGGGCCTACGAGCAGTACTTC. Its protein product is CASSPGTSGAYEQYF.

V usage is TRBV19 and J usage is TRBJ2-7, with 7 bases fitting TRBD2. Germline V gene data show CDR1 as LNHDA and CDR2 as SQIVND (reference sequence). Unmatched junction bases numbered 11, after V lost 6 bases and J lost 0 bases. This CDR3 has 16 amino acids. The CDR3 protein is CASSPAWGGSSYEQYF. The CDR3 DNA reads as TGTGCCAGTAGCCCCGCATGGGGGGGAAGCTCCTACGAGCAGTACTTC.

This clone was observed a single time. The chain has TRBV29-1 and TRBJ2-7; 7 bases line up with TRBD1. V lost 7 bases to trimming and J lost 3 bases; unmatched junction nucleotides: 12. The CDR3 spans 14 residues. Germline V CDR1 and CDR2: SQVTM, ANQGSEA. CDR3 region: CSGMTGTPFYEQYF. DNA of the CDR3: TGCAGCGGGATGACAGGGACCCCCTTCTACGAGCAGTACTTC.